This entry lists 21 T cell receptor beta chains sequenced from one sample in a study of blood T cell repertoires in COVID-19. The assay was immunoSEQ multiplex PCR, and TCRdb's table has in-frame clones only and misses some. The sample holds 430,000 or so clones; about 88% are singletons and the top ten take 1.4% to 1.5%. The sample comprised PBMCs or T cells enriched from blood (not recorded which). These receptors were collected from a woman between 18 and 29 years old who had been exposed to COVID-19.

This clone turned up a few times. The chain recombines TRBV11-3 with TRBJ1-6, with a tentative D call TRBD1 (6 bases). The V and J ends lost 4 bases and 15 bases respectively, with 16 bases between them. CDR1 and CDR2 (germline): SGHNT, YENEEA. The CDR3 loop spans 13 amino acids. The CDR3, as DNA: TGTGCCAGCAGCTCCATCTCCAGGGGAGACCTCCACTTT. Translating it yields CASSSISRGDLHF.

J is TRBJ2-3 and V is TRBV28; 9 bases align to TRBD2. Germline V gene data show CDR1 as MDHEN and CDR2 as SYDVKM. V trimming: 4 bases; J trimming: 3 bases; junction bases outside the gene matches: 2. The CDR3 extends over 14 amino acids. CDR3 DNA: TGTGCCAGCAGTTGGAGCGGGGGGACAGATACGCAGTATTTT. As protein: CASSWSGGTDTQYF.

V is TRBV28 and J is TRBJ1-4, with 9 nucleotides matching TRBD1. In germline, CDR1 is MDHEN, CDR2 SYDVKM. The CDR3 has 15 residues. V lost 5 bases to trimming and J lost 2 bases; unmatched junction nucleotides: 3. CDR3 protein: CASSGTGWTNEKLFF. The CDR3 DNA reads TGTGCCAGCAGTGGGACAGGGTGGACTAATGAAAAACTGTTTTTT. Complete variable domain (other parts from reference TRBV28 and TRBJ1-4): DVKVTQSSRYLVKRTGEKVFLECVQDMDHENMFWYRQDPGLGLRLIYFSYDVKMKEKGDIPEGYSVSREKKERFSLILESASTNQTSMYLCASSGTGWTNEKLFFGSGTQLSVL.

This clone was picked up a small number of times. The genes are TRBV7-9 and TRBJ2-7; D gene unclear. The CDR3 is made up of 12 amino acids. Germline V CDR1 and CDR2: SEHNR, FQNEAQ (reference sequence). The V end was cut by 1 base, the J end by 4 bases, with 5 bases between. CDR3 DNA: TGTGCCAGCAGCTTAGTTCCATACGAGCAGTACTTC. The encoded protein is CASSLVPYEQYF.

The chain employs TRBV19 and TRBJ2-7, with 13 bases fitting TRBD2. Germline CDR1 is LNHDA and CDR2 is SQIVND (reference sequence). The CDR3 runs 16 residues. With 3 bases clipped from V and 2 bases from J, the junction kept 4 bases outside the gene matches. This CDR3 is CASSIPGTSGTYEQYF. The DNA of the CDR3 is TGTGCCAGTAGTATTCCCGGGACTAGCGGGACCTACGAGCAGTACTTC.

The V gene is TRBV7-3, the J gene TRBJ1-1; TRBD1 is a possible D gene (5 bases). The germline V gene encodes CDR1 SGHTA and CDR2 FQGTGA. V shed 1 base and J shed 0 bases, with 18 bases lying between them. The CDR3 extends over 18 amino acids. CDR3 bases: TGTGCCAGCAGCTTAAAAACGGATAGGACATTTATGAACACTGAAGCTTTCTTT. The encoded protein is CASSLKTDRTFMNTEAFF.

V gene TRBV11-2 combines with J gene TRBJ2-7; 10 nucleotides line up with TRBD2. The CDR3 has 14 residues. Germline V gene sequence: CDR1 SGHAT, CDR2 FQNNGV. With V trimmed by 5 bases and J by 3 bases, 4 bases remained unmatched. For the CDR3, the DNA is TGTGCCAGCAGCCTGAGCGGGAGGGTCTACGAGCAGTACTTC. Its protein product is CASSLSGRVYEQYF.

The V and J genes are TRBV28 and TRBJ2-1; a weak D match, TRBD2 (6 bases). The CDR3 is 15 residues long. V gave up 5 bases and J gave up 0 bases, with 11 bases separating them. Germline V gene data show CDR1 as MDHEN and CDR2 as SYDVKM. The CDR3 DNA is TGTGCCAGCAGTACCTGGGAGGCCTCCTACAATGAGCAGTTCTTC. It yields the protein CASSTWEASYNEQFF. The full variable domain, completed using reference TRBV28 and TRBJ2-1, is DVKVTQSSRYLVKRTGEKVFLECVQDMDHENMFWYRQDPGLGLRLIYFSYDVKMKEKGDIPEGYSVSREKKERFSLILESASTNQTSMYLCASSTWEASYNEQFFGPGTRLTVL.

This clone was picked up a small number of times. The V and J genes are TRBV30 and TRBJ1-5, with TRBD1 identical over 8 bases. The CDR3 contains 14 residues. Trimming cost V 3 bases and J 10 bases; bases outside gene matches: 11. Germline assignment: CDR1 GTSNPN and CDR2 SVGIG (reference sequence). This chain's CDR3 is CAWREAGQGAPQHF. The CDR3 nucleotides are TGTGCCTGGAGAGAAGCGGGCCAGGGGGCTCCCCAGCATTTT.

The gene calls are TRBV27 and TRBJ1-5; TRBD1 agrees at 7 bases. Germline values: CDR1 MNHEY, CDR2 SMNVEV (reference sequence). Losses at the gene ends were 8 bases for V and 1 base for J; bases not matched to a gene: 5. This CDR3 is 14 amino acids long. The DNA of the CDR3 is TGTGCCAGCGCCGGACAGGAGAGCAATCAGCCCCAGCATTTT. As protein: CASAGQESNQPQHF.

The genes are TRBV7-8 and TRBJ2-2; perhaps TRBD1 as D (7 bases). CDR3 length equals 15 residues. Trimming pared 4 bases from V and 4 bases from J, leaving 13 bases between. Germline V gives CDR1 SGHVS, CDR2 FQNEAQ. In DNA form, the CDR3 reads TGTGCCAGCAGCTCAAGACAGGGAGGCACCGGGGAGCTGTTTTTT. This translates into CASSSRQGGTGELFF.

The J gene is TRBJ2-7, the V gene TRBV27; 11 bases are shared with TRBD1. The CDR3 consists of 15 residues. V was pared by 5 bases and J by 2 bases, with 5 bases of the junction left unmatched. The V gene's germline CDR1 is MNHEY and CDR2 SMNVEV (reference sequence). CDR3 region: CASSPGQGGPYEQYF. CDR3 sequence (DNA): TGTGCCAGCAGTCCGGGACAGGGGGGCCCCTACGAGCAGTACTTC.

The V and J genes are TRBV28 and TRBJ1-6, with TRBD1 matching over 9 bases. The CDR3 extends over 15 amino acids. The junction had 8 bases not matched to a gene; V was cut back by 5 bases and J by 9 bases. Germline CDR1 is MDHEN and CDR2 is SYDVKM. The CDR3 coding sequence is TGTGCCAGCAGTCGAGGTACAGGGGGCACTTCACCCCTCCACTTT. This sequence encodes CASSRGTGGTSPLHF.

The rearrangement joins TRBV4-1 to TRBJ2-4; 8 bases agree with TRBD1. Germline trimming cut 2 bases from V and 2 bases from J; bases unmatched to any gene: 2. The CDR3 runs to 15 residues. Germline CDR1 and CDR2: MGHRA and YSYEKL. This chain's CDR3 is CASSQPGGSKNIQYF. As DNA, the CDR3 is TGCGCCAGCAGCCAACCAGGGGGCTCCAAAAACATTCAGTACTTC.

The chain links TRBV19 to TRBJ1-3; perhaps TRBD1 as D (6 bases). This CDR3 contains 16 residues. The germline V and J ends were trimmed by 7 bases and 0 bases, with 16 bases remaining between them. Germline loops: CDR1 LNHDA, CDR2 SQIVND (reference sequence). The CDR3 nucleotides read TGTGCCAGTACCTCACACAGGGCACCCTCTGGAAACACCATATATTTT. The encoded protein is CASTSHRAPSGNTIYF.

The chain combines TRBV5-5 with TRBJ2-7; no clear D. Germline V gene sequence: CDR1 SGHKS, CDR2 YYEKEE (reference sequence). Trimming stripped 2 bases from V and 5 bases from J, with 14 bases between. The CDR3 length is 14 residues. The CDR3 loop reads CASSLTPLWDEQYF. CDR3 DNA: TGTGCCAGCAGCTTAACCCCACTATGGGACGAGCAGTACTTC.

Note on this clone: One junction end disagrees with the germline gene, perhaps due to a read error. The rearrangement links TRBV3-1 (or the pseudogene TRBV3-2) to TRBJ1-2; TRBD1 matches 11 bases. Germline CDR1 and CDR2: LGHDT and YNNKEL (reference sequence). The CDR3 spans 13 residues. The CDR3 DNA is TGTGCCAGCAGCCCGTCCCGGGACAGGGGGATAGCCTTC. It yields the protein CASSPSRDRGIAF.

The chain combines TRBV6-1 with TRBJ1-4, with 11 bases identical to TRBD1. The CDR3 has 17 amino acids. After removal of 4 bases from V and 5 bases from J, the junction contained 9 bases not matched to a gene. Looked up from germline, CDR1 is MNHNS and CDR2 is SASEGT. CDR3 protein: CASSATGTGGRNEKLFF. In DNA form, the CDR3 reads TGTGCCAGCAGTGCGACGGGGACAGGGGGGCGAAATGAAAAACTGTTTTTT.

The chain uses TRBV28 and TRBJ2-5; 14 nucleotides match TRBD2. The CDR3 spans 15 residues. Germline V CDR1 and CDR2: MDHEN, SYDVKM. With V trimmed by 6 bases and J by 4 bases, 4 bases remained unmatched. Here the CDR3 DNA reads TGTGCCAGCAGCGGACTAGCGGGGGGCAGAGAGACCCAGTACTTC. It yields the protein CASSGLAGGRETQYF. The complete variable domain, with remaining parts taken from reference TRBV28 and TRBJ2-5, reads DVKVTQSSRYLVKRTGEKVFLECVQDMDHENMFWYRQDPGLGLRLIYFSYDVKMKEKGDIPEGYSVSREKKERFSLILESASTNQTSMYLCASSGLAGGRETQYFGPGTRLLVL.

The V call is TRBV24-1, the J call TRBJ1-5, with unresolved D. This CDR3 spans 14 amino acids. The germline gives CDR1 KGHDR, CDR2 SFDVKD. V was clipped by 6 bases and J by 1 base, with 9 bases between them. This chain's CDR3 is CATSPTGSNQPQHF. In DNA, the CDR3 is TGTGCCACCAGTCCGACGGGGAGCAATCAGCCCCAGCATTTT.

J is TRBJ2-5 and V is TRBV6-5, with 8 bases matching TRBD2. There are 15 residues in the CDR3. J was trimmed by 5 bases and V by 8 bases; bases with no gene match: 13. Germline CDR1 MNHEY, CDR2 SVGAGI. This chain's CDR3 is CASGTQRASGETQYF. Written as DNA, the CDR3 is TGTGCCAGCGGAACTCAGCGGGCTAGCGGGGAGACCCAGTACTTC.